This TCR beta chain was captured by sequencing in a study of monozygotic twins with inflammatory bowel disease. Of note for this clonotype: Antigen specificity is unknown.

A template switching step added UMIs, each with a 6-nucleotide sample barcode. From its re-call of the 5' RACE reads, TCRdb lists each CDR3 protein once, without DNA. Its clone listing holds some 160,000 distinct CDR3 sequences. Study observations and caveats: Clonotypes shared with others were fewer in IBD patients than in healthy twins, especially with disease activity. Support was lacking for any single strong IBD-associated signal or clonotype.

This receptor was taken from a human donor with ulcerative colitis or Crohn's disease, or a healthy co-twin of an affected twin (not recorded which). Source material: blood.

The CDR3 sequence is CASSPSGGKDEQFF. V usage is TRBV11-3 and J usage is TRBJ2-1; TCRdb lists TRBD2, though no DNA is available to test this call. CDR3 length equals 14 residues. Germline assignment: CDR1 SGHNT and CDR2 YENEEA.